Following are 18 T cell receptor beta chains from one sample sequenced in a study of blood T cell repertoires in COVID-19. This table comes from immunoSEQ multiplex PCR, and its TCRdb copy is limited to in-frame clones, with some not included. This repertoire shows some 240,000 clones, about 79% found once; its top ten account for more than 1.2%. The sequenced sample consisted of peripheral blood. Every receptor here comes from a woman in her 40s who had recovered from COVID-19.

This rearrangement joins TRBV27 to TRBJ1-4, with 10 bases fitting TRBD1. The CDR3 is 19 amino acids. V gave up 6 bases and J gave up 8 bases; unmatched junction bases: 21. The germline V gene encodes CDR1 MNHEY and CDR2 SMNVEV (reference sequence). The CDR3 loop reads CASSHRQGAGLWGEEKLFF. The CDR3 DNA is TGTGCCAGCAGCCACCGACAGGGGGCCGGGCTCTGGGGAGAGGAAAAACTGTTTTTT.

This chain links TRBV6-2 or TRBV6-3 with TRBJ2-7, with TRBD2 identical over 7 bases. Germline CDR1 reads MNHEY; CDR2 reads SVGEGT. The V segment lost 5 bases and the J segment 2 bases; nucleotides outside the gene matches: 9. The CDR3 length is 15 residues. CDR3 in DNA: TGTGCCAGCAGTCCGATATTGCGGGGGACCTACGAGCAGTACTTC. Translating gives CASSPILRGTYEQYF.

CDR3 nucleotides: TGTGCCAGCAACCCACAGGGGGCGGGTTATGGCTACACCTTC. Its protein is CASNPQGAGYGYTF. The chain recombines TRBV6-5 with TRBJ1-2; 9 bases map to TRBD1. The CDR3 length is 14 residues. V lost 7 bases to trimming and J lost 5 bases; unmatched junction nucleotides: 8. From germline, CDR1 is MNHEY and CDR2 SVGAGI.

The genes are TRBV11-3 and TRBJ2-3; 7 bases align to TRBD1. V shed 4 bases, J shed 0 bases, and the junction held 13 bases outside the gene matches. The CDR3 contains 18 residues. CDR1 and CDR2 (germline): SGHNT, YENEEA. DNA for the CDR3: TGTGCCAGCAGCTATCAACCCGGGACAGTACCTAGCACAGATACGCAGTATTTT. It yields the protein CASSYQPGTVPSTDTQYF.

The CDR3: CASSLQQGRTDTQYF. CDR3 sequence (DNA): TGCGCCAGCAGCTTGCAACAGGGGCGCACAGATACGCAGTATTTT. V usage is TRBV5-1 and J usage is TRBJ2-3, with 7 bases lining up with TRBD1. Germline V gene data show CDR1 as SGHRS and CDR2 as YFSETQ. With 1 base clipped from V and 1 base from J, the junction kept 3 bases outside the gene matches. The CDR3 runs to 15 residues. Full variable domain (outside the CDR3, taken from reference TRBV5-1 and TRBJ2-3): KAGVTQTPRYLIKTRGQQVTLSCSPISGHRSVSWYQQTPGQGLQFLFEYFSETQRNKGNFPGRFSGRQFSNSRSEMNVSTLELGDSALYLCASSLQQGRTDTQYFGPGTRLTVL.

J is TRBJ2-2 and V is TRBV18; TRBD2 matches 10 bases. The CDR3 totals 16 residues. The V segment lost 1 base and the J segment 5 bases; nucleotides outside the gene matches: 4. Germline V gives CDR1 KGHSH, CDR2 LQKENI. The CDR3 protein is CASSPRSSGRTGELFF. The CDR3 DNA follows: TGTGCCAGCTCACCACGAAGTAGCGGGAGGACCGGGGAGCTGTTTTTT.

V and J are TRBV6-5 and TRBJ2-7; D remains ambiguous. The germline gives CDR1 MNHEY, CDR2 SVGAGI. Trimming left V 2 bases short and J 5 bases short, with 10 bases between. This CDR3 region has 13 residues. The CDR3 spells CASSYLPGDEQYF. The DNA for the CDR3 is TGTGCCAGCAGTTACCTTCCAGGTGACGAGCAGTACTTC.

The J gene is TRBJ2-1, the V gene TRBV30; D might be TRBD2 (5 bases). V was cut by 4 bases and J by 8 bases, with 12 bases left in between. The CDR3 covers 12 residues. The germline V gene has CDR1 GTSNPN and CDR2 SVGIG (reference sequence). CDR3 bases: TGTGCCTGGAAGGTCAACGGGGATGAGCAGTTCTTC. Its protein is CAWKVNGDEQFF.

J is TRBJ2-5 and V is TRBV6-6; TRBD1 agrees at 11 bases. J gave up 4 bases and V 6 bases, and 4 bases lay outside the gene matches. The CDR3 extends over 14 amino acids. Germline CDR1 reads MNHNY; CDR2 reads SVGAGI (reference sequence). The CDR3 spells CASRRGQGVETQYF. CDR3 in DNA: TGTGCCAGCAGAAGGGGACAGGGGGTAGAGACCCAGTACTTC.

The rearrangement links TRBV13 to TRBJ2-7; 7 nucleotides match TRBD2. The germline V gene encodes CDR1 PRHDT and CDR2 FYEKMQ (reference sequence). The V gene end was trimmed by 5 bases and the J gene end by 3 bases; junction bases not matched to a gene: 7. The CDR3 runs 14 residues. The CDR3 here is CASSLTSSRYEQYF. CDR3 sequence (DNA): TGTGCCAGCAGCCTGACTAGCAGCCGCTACGAGCAGTACTTC.

This clone appeared once. The V and J genes are TRBV9 and TRBJ2-7, with D perhaps matching TRBD1 (6 bases). Trimming took 7 bases from V and 5 from J, leaving 16 bases between them. The CDR3 totals 13 residues. Looked up from germline, CDR1 is SGDLS and CDR2 is YYNGEE. The CDR3 loop reads CASSQGTFHEQYF. CDR3 coding DNA: TGTGCCAGCTCCCAGGGGACATTCCACGAGCAGTACTTC.

This chain uses TRBV2 with TRBJ2-5; 9 bases match TRBD2. The trim removed 4 bases at V and 3 bases at J, leaving 6 bases unmatched. Germline CDR1 and CDR2: SNHLY and FYNNEI. This CDR3 has 15 amino acids. This chain's CDR3 is CASSVLAGGEETQYF. The CDR3 DNA sequence: TGTGCCAGCAGTGTACTGGCGGGGGGGGAAGAGACCCAGTACTTC.

The chain uses TRBV19 and TRBJ2-5; D might be TRBD1 (6 bases). The germline V gene encodes CDR1 LNHDA and CDR2 SQIVND (reference sequence). The CDR3 consists of 14 residues. Trimming removed 5 bases from V and 5 bases from J, with 15 bases in between. For the CDR3, the DNA is TGTGCCAGTAGTCCAATAACAAGGGGGGAGACCCAGTACTTC. It is translated as CASSPITRGETQYF.

This rearrangement joins TRBV6-5 to TRBJ1-2; 10 bases agree with TRBD1. The length of the CDR3 is 14 residues. CDR1 MNHEY and CDR2 SVGAGI come from the germline V gene. V trimming: 9 bases; J trimming: 6 bases; junction bases outside the gene matches: 10. CDR3 amino acids: CASGTGALPDGYTF. The CDR3 region has the DNA TGTGCCAGTGGGACAGGGGCCTTACCCGATGGCTACACCTTC.

A remark on this clone: The same CDR3 arises from other DNA sequences in this sample as well. The rearrangement links TRBV5-1 to TRBJ2-7, with 10 nucleotides matching TRBD1. The CDR3 is made up of 14 amino acids. Trimming removed 5 bases from V and 2 bases from J; junction bases left unmatched: 4. Germline assignment: CDR1 SGHRS and CDR2 YFSETQ. CDR3 region: CASSSGTGAYEQYF. The CDR3 coding sequence is TGCGCCAGCAGTTCCGGGACAGGGGCCTACGAGCAGTACTTC. Complete variable domain (other parts from reference TRBV5-1 and TRBJ2-7): KAGVTQTPRYLIKTRGQQVTLSCSPISGHRSVSWYQQTPGQGLQFLFEYFSETQRNKGNFPGRFSGRQFSNSRSEMNVSTLELGDSALYLCASSSGTGAYEQYFGPGTRLTVT.

The rearrangement uses TRBV18 and TRBJ1-2; a weak D match, TRBD1 (5 bases). This CDR3 spans 16 amino acids. CDR1 KGHSH and CDR2 LQKENI come from the germline V gene. The ends were cut back, 2 bases at V and 6 bases at J, with 19 bases in the middle. The DNA for the CDR3 is TGTGCCAGCTCACCAATGGCTTTACAGGCCCCCGATGGCTACACCTTC. This encodes CASSPMALQAPDGYTF.

CDR3 residues: CASSYSRTGGSTEAFF. Written as DNA, the CDR3 is TGTGCCAGCAGTTACTCGAGGACAGGGGGTTCCACTGAAGCTTTCTTT. The chain employs TRBV6-6 and TRBJ1-1; 10 nucleotides align to TRBD1. The CDR3 contains 16 residues. Germline CDR1 is MNHNY and CDR2 is SVGAGI (reference sequence). J was trimmed by 4 bases and V by 0 bases; bases with no gene match: 5.

The chain joins TRBV24-1 to TRBJ2-3; 8 bases match TRBD2. V was pared by 3 bases and J by 1 base, with 2 bases of the junction left unmatched. The germline V gene encodes CDR1 KGHDR and CDR2 SFDVKD. The CDR3 spans 15 residues. The CDR3 DNA follows: TGTGCCACCAGTGATCCGGGACTAGGCACAGATACGCAGTATTTT. It encodes CATSDPGLGTDTQYF.